This T cell receptor (beta chain) originates from a study of shared clonotypes between healthy human individuals. General study results and limits: A handful of donors had around 5% of their naive CD4 clonotypes in common.

Data came from immunoSEQ multiplex PCR; TCRdb stores just in-frame clones and leaves some out. This sample has some 790,000 clones, with approximately 77% found just once. Germline values: CDR1 LNHDA, CDR2 SQIVND (reference sequence). The CDR3 loop spans 15 amino acids. Trimming cost V 3 bases and J 0 bases, with 9 bases left between them. Turning to this clone: Its antigen is not identified.

This clonotype originated in a woman in her thirties in good health. The sequencing sample was made of memory CD4+ T cells sorted from blood. The subset denotes: CD45RA-negative fraction. This sequence joins TRBV19 and TRBJ1-5; D is unresolved. Here the CDR3 DNA reads TGTGCCAGTAGTATTCAAGTTTATAGCAATCAGCCCCAGCATTTT. The encoded protein is CASSIQVYSNQPQHF.